These T cell receptor beta chains were read from a single sample in a study of T cell responses to AZD1222 COVID-19 vaccine. Some clones are missing from TCRdb's copy, which holds only in-frame ones; the method was immunoSEQ multiplex PCR. This sample yields around 25,000 clones, of which roughly 84% are seen a single time; under 35% belongs to the top ten. Sequencing was performed on peripheral blood, taken 28 days after the second AZD1222 dose. The receptors originated from an adult who received the AZD1222 COVID-19 vaccine. Both conserved end residues are part of each CDR3. D genes are given only for firm matches. Clone size is shown for a subset of rows, as once, few, many or a class of expanded clone.

- | - | TRBJ2-3 | 12 | TRBV24-1 | TGTGCCACCAGTGAAGGTACAGATACGCAGTATTTT | CATSEGTDTQYF
- | TRBD1 | TRBJ2-2 | 15 | TRBV6-5 | TGTGCCAGCAGGAGACAGGGAGCGAACACCGGGGAGCTGTTTTTT | CASRRQGANTGELFF
- | TRBD1 | TRBJ1-5 | 14 | TRBV29-1 | TGCAGCGTGGGGGGACAGGGGGATGTCCAGCCCCAGCATTTT | CSVGGQGDVQPQHF
once | TRBD1 | TRBJ1-2 | 13 | TRBV5-1 | TGCGCCAGCAGCTCGGACAGGGGTGAAGGCTACACCTTC | CASSSDRGEGYTF
- | - | TRBJ2-5 | 15 | TRBV5-1 | TGCGCCAGCAGCTTGGATGGCCAGGGGCAGGAGACCCAGTACTTC | CASSLDGQGQETQYF
- | - | TRBJ1-4 | 15 | TRBV6-5 | TGTGCCAGCAGTTACTCAGGACCCTCGGATGAAAAACTGTTTTTT | CASSYSGPSDEKLFF
- | TRBD2 | TRBJ2-7 | 14 | TRBV24-1 | TGTGCCACCAGTGATTTGCGACTAGCAGGGGAGCAGTACTTC | CATSDLRLAGEQYF
- | - | TRBJ1-6 | 13 | TRBV7-2 | TGTGCCAGCGTTTTAGTGATGGATTCACCCCTCCACTTT | CASVLVMDSPLHF
- | - | TRBJ2-6 | 17 | TRBV4-2 | TGTGCCAGCAGCCCCTCTGGCTATCCCTCTGGGGCCAACGTCCTGACTTTC | CASSPSGYPSGANVLTF
- | TRBD2 | TRBJ2-7 | 15 | TRBV6-5 | TGTGCCAGCAGTTACTTATCTAGCGGTCTCTACGAGCAGTACTTC | CASSYLSSGLYEQYF
- | - | TRBJ2-7 | 14 | TRBV5-1 | TGCGCCAGCAGCTTGGCTGGGGGAATAAGGGAGCAGTACTTC | CASSLAGGIREQYF
- | - | TRBJ2-7 | 14 | TRBV5-6 | TGTGCCAGCAGCTTTGGGGGGTACTCCTACGAGCAGTACTTC | CASSFGGYSYEQYF
- | - | TRBJ1-3 | 15 | TRBV28 | TGTGCCAGCAGTTTATCCGGGTCCTCTGGAAACACCATATATTTT | CASSLSGSSGNTIYF
- | TRBD1 | TRBJ2-6 | 16 | TRBV7-9 | TGTGCCAGCAGCACCCACAGGGGCTCTGGGGCCAACGTCCTGACTTTC | CASSTHRGSGANVLTF